This TCR beta chain was sequenced in a study of blood T cell repertoires in COVID-19. The V and J ends lost 4 bases and 1 base, in that order; junction bases with no gene match: 3. This CDR3 comprises 15 residues. CDR1 and CDR2 (germline): LGHDT, YNNKEL (reference sequence). Original methodology: Cell counts per sample came from amplifying reference gene primers. Here immunoSEQ multiplex PCR was the method, and the copy in TCRdb shows in-frame clones only, minus some. The DNA gave D and trimming, while V, J and clone size come from that table. The table has some 80,000 clones, about 90% seen once. The chain links TRBV3-1 (or the pseudogene TRBV3-2) to TRBJ2-3; the match to TRBD2 covers 9 bases. Sequencing used peripheral blood. This sequence originates from a woman between 50 and 59 years old with active or convalescent COVID-19. CDR3 DNA: TGTGCCAGCAGCCTTAGCGGGGGCGGCACAGATACGCAGTATTTT. Protein: CASSLSGGGTDTQYF.